This entry lists 19 T cell receptor beta chains sequenced from one sample in a study. Each CDR3 protein is one row after TCRdb ran MiXCR on the 5' RACE reads. The sample lists 35,000 to 50,000 distinct CDR3 sequences; roughly 31% were seen once. The specimen sequenced was tumor-infiltrating memory CD4+ T cells sorted from the breast tumor. The subset denotes: memory CD4+ T cells, CD4+CD45RO+CD25-. Every receptor here comes from a female donor with breast cancer.

The chain recombines TRBV29-1 with TRBJ2-1; D gene ambiguous. This CDR3 contains 14 residues. Per the germline V gene, CDR1 is SQVTM and CDR2 is ANQGSEA. V lost 6 bases and J lost 4, with 16 bases in between. The CDR3 nucleotides are TGCAGCGTCCCCAGCGAAAGACGATACAATGAGCAGTTCTTC. This translates into CSVPSERRYNEQFF.

This clonotype occurred many times. This sequence joins TRBV4-1 and TRBJ2-1; 15 bases are a match to TRBD2. This CDR3 is built from 16 residues. The junction had 3 bases not matched to a gene; V was cut back by 0 bases and J by 9 bases. Germline CDR1 and CDR2: MGHRA and YSYEKL. The CDR3 DNA is TGCGCCAGCAGCCAAGATTGGACTAGCGGGAGGGGTGAGCAGTTCTTC. Protein sequence: CASSQDWTSGRGEQFF.

This clonotype was observed a handful of times. The chain carries TRBV5-6 and TRBJ2-3, with D uncertain. The CDR3 consists of 15 residues. Trimming pared 5 bases from V and 1 base from J, leaving 14 bases between. Looked up from germline, CDR1 is SGHDT and CDR2 is YYEEEE. The CDR3 DNA reads TGTGCCAGCAGTCGCGACATTGTAGGCACAGATACGCAGTATTTT. Residues: CASSRDIVGTDTQYF.

This clonotype has only a few counts. The genes are TRBV10-3 and TRBJ2-3, with D possibly TRBD2 on 6 matching bases. CDR1 and CDR2 from the germline V gene are ENHRY and SYGVKD. V lost 2 bases and J lost 6, with 9 bases in between. This CDR3 has 13 residues. Written as DNA, the CDR3 is TGTGCCATCAGTGAGAACGCGGGGGATACGCAGTATTTT. This encodes CAISENAGDTQYF.

There are a few counts of this clonotype. The V call is TRBV7-6, the J call TRBJ2-5; weak D call: TRBD2 (5 bases). Germline CDR1 and CDR2: SGHVS and FNYEAQ. V gave up 5 bases and J gave up 1 base, with 14 bases separating them. This CDR3 is built from 15 residues. The CDR3 spells CASSASGSSQETQYF. The DNA for the CDR3 is TGTGCCAGCAGCGCCAGCGGCTCTAGCCAAGAGACCCAGTACTTC.

This clonotype was observed many times. The chain uses TRBV27 and TRBJ2-7; D unresolved. V was trimmed by 3 bases and J by 5 bases, leaving 5 bases between them. The germline gives CDR1 MNHEY, CDR2 SMNVEV (reference sequence). This CDR3 contains 11 residues. The CDR3 region is CASSFGDEQYF. The CDR3 DNA sequence: TGTGCCAGCAGTTTTGGTGACGAGCAGTACTTC.

The sample holds a few counts of this clonotype. The chain carries TRBV7-3 and TRBJ2-2; 13 nucleotides match TRBD2. The junction had 12 bases not matched to a gene; V was cut back by 4 bases and J by 4 bases. The CDR3 is 19 residues long. CDR1 and CDR2 from the germline V gene are SGHTA and FQGTGA. The chain's CDR3 is CASSSHRTSGSFSTGELFF. CDR3 nucleotides: TGTGCCAGCAGCTCCCACCGGACTAGCGGGAGTTTTTCCACCGGGGAGCTGTTTTTT.

This chain uses TRBV20-1 with TRBJ2-6; 8 bases fit TRBD1. The CDR3 sequence is 17 residues long. Trimming at V came to 3 bases and at J to 0 bases, leaving 7 bases not matched to a gene. Per germline, CDR1 DFQATT and CDR2 SNEGSKA (reference sequence). The CDR3 is CSASHRGSVSGANVLTF. CDR3 bases: TGCAGTGCTAGTCACAGGGGGTCCGTCTCTGGGGCCAACGTCCTGACTTTC.

The chain is built from TRBV5-1 and TRBJ2-7; 7 nucleotides agree with TRBD1. The CDR3 runs 19 residues. From germline, CDR1 is SGHRS and CDR2 YFSETQ. V was pared by 2 bases and J by 1 base, with 18 bases of the junction left unmatched. Here the CDR3 DNA reads TGCGCCAGCAGCTTAGTTCCCGAATCGACAGGGACGGGATCCTACGAGCAGTACTTC. Translating gives CASSLVPESTGTGSYEQYF.

This clonotype appeared a few times. The gene calls are TRBV4-2 and TRBJ2-1; D assignment may be TRBD1 or TRBD2 (5 bases each). This CDR3 has 16 residues. V dropped 0 bases and J dropped 7 bases, with 16 bases sitting between them. Germline loops: CDR1 LGHNA, CDR2 YNFKEQ. CDR3 residues: CASSQDSPGRRNEQFF. The CDR3 DNA reads as TGTGCCAGCAGCCAAGATAGTCCGGGGCGTCGAAATGAGCAGTTCTTC.

The chain carries TRBV7-8 and TRBJ1-6; possibly TRBD1 for D (5 bases). The V gene's germline CDR1 is SGHVS and CDR2 FQNEAQ. Trimming pared 5 bases from V and 8 bases from J, leaving 13 bases between. This CDR3 has 14 amino acids. CDR3 sequence reads: CASSRRDGYSPLHF. CDR3 sequence (DNA): TGTGCCAGCAGCCGTAGGGACGGCTATTCACCCCTCCACTTT.

Comments on this clonotype: Sequence at one end of the junction differs from germline and may be a read error. This rearrangement joins TRBV5-1 to TRBJ2-7; 14 bases agree with TRBD2. This CDR3 is built from 17 residues. In germline, CDR1 is SGHRS, CDR2 YFSETQ. The CDR3: CASSFWTSGRFTYEQHF. CDR3 bases: TGCGCCAGCAGCTTTTGGACTAGCGGGAGGTTTACCTACGAGCAGCACTTC.

The chain combines TRBV28 with TRBJ2-4; 7 bases map to TRBD2. From germline, CDR1 is MDHEN and CDR2 SYDVKM. The CDR3 is 13 residues long. J was trimmed by 6 bases and V by 5 bases; bases with no gene match: 4. In nucleotides, the CDR3 is TGTGCCAGCAGTGGAGGGAGGGGAAACATTCAGTACTTC. Residues: CASSGGRGNIQYF.

V is TRBV7-8 and J is TRBJ2-1, with D possibly being TRBD2 (5 bases). This CDR3 has 13 residues. The germline V and J ends were trimmed by 5 bases and 7 bases, with 12 bases remaining between them. Germline assignment: CDR1 SGHVS and CDR2 FQNEAQ. The CDR3 reads CASSDGPGNEQFF. In DNA form, the CDR3 reads TGTGCCAGCAGCGACGGACCGGGAAATGAGCAGTTCTTC.

This clonotype has a handful of counts. This rearrangement joins TRBV27 to TRBJ2-1; the D is unclear. The V gene lost 11 bases and the J gene lost 8 bases, with 13 bases spanning the gap. Germline loops: CDR1 MNHEY, CDR2 SMNVEV (reference sequence). The CDR3 sequence is 11 residues long. Here the CDR3 reads CASASNHEQFF. CDR3 DNA sequence: TGTGCCTCCGCATCGAACCATGAGCAGTTCTTC.

At least ten counts were recorded for this clonotype. This chain joins TRBV7-9 and TRBJ1-4, with TRBD1 identical over 7 bases. Germline CDR1 reads SEHNR; CDR2 reads FQNEAQ (reference sequence). Unmatched junction bases numbered 3, after V lost 3 bases and J lost 5 bases. The CDR3 consists of 14 residues. CDR3 sequence reads: CASSLSGQNEKLFF. CDR3 nucleotide sequence: TGTGCCAGCAGCTTGTCGGGACAGAATGAAAAACTGTTTTTT.

V gene TRBV20-1 combines with J gene TRBJ1-1; 7 nucleotides line up with TRBD1. The CDR3 is 15 amino acids. V lost 1 base and J lost 6; bases outside the gene matches: 11. The V gene's germline CDR1 is DFQATT and CDR2 SNEGSKA (reference sequence). The CDR3: CSARVYRGIVSEAFF. The CDR3 coding sequence is TGCAGTGCTAGAGTCTACAGGGGCATCGTATCTGAAGCTTTCTTT.

This clonotype was observed at least ten times. For the CDR3, the DNA is TGCGCCAGCAGCCCGAGACAGGGGGCCTACGAGCAGTACTTC. Residues: CASSPRQGAYEQYF. The chain combines TRBV4-1 with TRBJ2-7, with TRBD1 identical over 9 bases. CDR3 length: 14 amino acids. Germline CDR1 MGHRA, CDR2 YSYEKL. The V and J ends lost 4 bases and 2 bases, in that order; junction bases with no gene match: 3.

This chain uses TRBV9 with TRBJ1-3, with D maybe TRBD1 (5 bases). Trimming left V 3 bases short and J 2 bases short, with 12 bases between. The germline CDR1 and CDR2 sequences are SGDLS and YYNGEE. The CDR3 covers 15 residues. The CDR3 loop is CASSGRQRAGNTIYF. CDR3 DNA: TGTGCCAGCAGCGGAAGACAGCGCGCTGGAAACACCATATATTTT.